These T cell receptor beta chains were read from a single sample in a study of identical twins. MiXCR, applied by TCRdb to the 5' RACE reads, yields one record per CDR3 protein. The data hold approximately 590,000 distinct CDR3 sequences, with around a tenth observed a single time. These data were also filed under a second study, of yellow fever vaccine responses in identical twins.

The sample taken for sequencing was PBMCs. All receptors derive from a woman under 30 in good health. Each CDR3 is given with its conserved first and last residue. A D gene is named only where the DNA matches it firmly. A clone size is listed for some rows: how often the clone was seen (once, few, many), or a class if it is expanded.

j_gene: TRBJ2-2; abundance: many; v_gene: TRBV10-3; d_gene: TRBD2; CDR3aa: CAIPATSVDTGELFF; CDR3nt: TGTGCCATCCCGGCGACTAGCGTAGACACCGGGGAGCTGTTTTTT
j_gene: TRBJ2-3; abundance: many; v_gene: TRBV5-1; d_gene: TRBD2; CDR3aa: CASSSIAGGSTDTQYF; CDR3nt: TGCGCCAGCAGTTCTATAGCGGGGGGGAGCACAGATACGCAGTATTTT
j_gene: TRBJ2-2; abundance: few; v_gene: TRBV24-1; d_gene: NA; CDR3aa: CATSDLPFGELFF; CDR3nt: TGTGCCACCAGTGATTTGCCGTTCGGGGAGCTGTTTTTT
j_gene: TRBJ1-1; abundance: NA; v_gene: TRBV19; d_gene: TRBD1; CDR3aa: CASSLHSGQPNTEAFF; CDR3nt: TGTGCCAGTAGTCTCCATTCGGGACAGCCGAACACTGAAGCTTTCTTT
j_gene: TRBJ2-3; abundance: few; v_gene: TRBV27; d_gene: NA; CDR3aa: CASSFREQRADTQYF; CDR3nt: TGTGCCAGCAGTTTCAGGGAGCAAAGGGCAGATACGCAGTATTTT
j_gene: TRBJ2-7; abundance: many; v_gene: TRBV10-3; d_gene: TRBD2; CDR3aa: CAISGSGTTLDEQYF; CDR3nt: TGTGCCATCAGCGGTAGCGGGACGACGTTGGACGAGCAGTACTTC
j_gene: TRBJ1-5; abundance: many; v_gene: TRBV12-3/TRBV12-4; d_gene: NA; CDR3aa: CASRRQGGVQPQHF; CDR3nt: TGTGCCAGCAGAAGGCAGGGCGGTGTTCAGCCCCAGCATTTT
j_gene: TRBJ2-1; abundance: NA; v_gene: TRBV6-2/TRBV6-3; d_gene: TRBD2; CDR3aa: CASSYSRGLAGGRLYNEQFF; CDR3nt: TGTGCCAGCAGTTACTCGAGGGGACTAGCGGGAGGCCGTTTATACAATGAGCAGTTCTTC
j_gene: TRBJ1-2; abundance: NA; v_gene: TRBV4-3; d_gene: TRBD1; CDR3aa: CASSQERTGYGYTF; CDR3nt: TGCGCCAGCAGCCAAGAGAGGACAGGCTATGGCTACACCTTC
j_gene: TRBJ2-1; abundance: NA; v_gene: TRBV20-1; d_gene: TRBD1; CDR3aa: CSLGQGRLRSYNEQFF; CDR3nt: TGCAGCCTGGGACAGGGGCGTTTGCGGTCCTACAATGAGCAGTTCTTC
j_gene: TRBJ2-7; abundance: NA; v_gene: TRBV20-1; d_gene: NA; CDR3aa: CSARFYFLRSSYEQYF; CDR3nt: TGCAGTGCTAGATTTTACTTTCTCCGGAGCTCCTACGAGCAGTACTTC
j_gene: TRBJ1-2; abundance: NA; v_gene: TRBV12-3/TRBV12-4; d_gene: NA; CDR3aa: CASSLGPGGGYTF; CDR3nt: TGTGCCAGCAGTTTAGGCCCGGGAGGTGGCTACACCTTC
j_gene: TRBJ1-1; abundance: many; v_gene: TRBV12-3/TRBV12-4; d_gene: TRBD1; CDR3aa: CASSLTGQGNTEAFF; CDR3nt: TGTGCCAGCAGTTTAACGGGACAGGGGAACACTGAAGCTTTCTTT
j_gene: TRBJ2-5; abundance: many; v_gene: TRBV14; d_gene: TRBD2; CDR3aa: CASSQTSGSLQETQYF; CDR3nt: TGTGCCAGCAGCCAAACTAGCGGGAGTCTCCAAGAGACCCAGTACTTC
j_gene: TRBJ2-3; abundance: many; v_gene: TRBV6-4; d_gene: TRBD1; CDR3aa: CASSDGGQGADTQYF; CDR3nt: TGTGCCAGCAGTGACGGGGGACAGGGGGCAGATACGCAGTATTTT
j_gene: TRBJ2-2; abundance: few; v_gene: TRBV7-8; d_gene: TRBD2; CDR3aa: CASSLVASGRVNTGELFF; CDR3nt: TGTGCCAGCAGCTTAGTAGCCAGCGGGAGGGTGAACACCGGGGAGCTGTTTTTT
j_gene: TRBJ2-7; abundance: many; v_gene: TRBV6-1; d_gene: NA; CDR3aa: CASSAKRGSYEQYF; CDR3nt: TGTGCCAGCAGTGCGAAGAGGGGCTCCTACGAGCAGTACTTC
j_gene: TRBJ2-1; abundance: few; v_gene: TRBV20-1; d_gene: NA; CDR3aa: CSARKSDKSSYNEQFF; CDR3nt: TGCAGTGCTAGAAAATCGGACAAGAGCTCCTACAATGAGCAGTTCTTC
j_gene: TRBJ2-7; abundance: few; v_gene: TRBV12-3/TRBV12-4; d_gene: NA; CDR3aa: CASSFGDFYEQYF; CDR3nt: TGTGCCAGCAGTTTTGGGGACTTCTACGAGCAGTACTTC
j_gene: TRBJ2-7; abundance: few; v_gene: TRBV4-2; d_gene: NA; CDR3aa: CASSQEIENYEQYF; CDR3nt: TGTGCCAGCAGCCAAGAAATAGAGAACTACGAGCAGTACTTC
j_gene: TRBJ1-5; abundance: few; v_gene: TRBV14; d_gene: NA; CDR3aa: CASSQRPQGQPQHF; CDR3nt: TGTGCCAGCAGCCAACGGCCCCAGGGGCAGCCCCAGCATTTT
j_gene: TRBJ2-1; abundance: NA; v_gene: TRBV11-3; d_gene: NA; CDR3aa: CASSLGQRREQFF; CDR3nt: TGTGCCAGCAGCTTAGGGCAACGGAGGGAGCAGTTCTTC
j_gene: TRBJ2-7; abundance: NA; v_gene: TRBV6-5; d_gene: NA; CDR3aa: CASSYWTGGGEEQYF; CDR3nt: TGTGCCAGCAGTTACTGGACGGGTGGGGGTGAGGAGCAGTACTTC
j_gene: TRBJ2-5; abundance: NA; v_gene: TRBV5-1; d_gene: TRBD1; CDR3aa: CASSLGGQSETQYF; CDR3nt: TGCGCCAGCAGCTTGGGGGGACAGAGCGAGACCCAGTACTTC
j_gene: TRBJ2-3; abundance: few; v_gene: TRBV7-2; d_gene: NA; CDR3aa: CASSRDNPGGSDTQYF; CDR3nt: TGTGCCAGCAGCCGGGACAACCCCGGAGGATCGGATACGCAGTATTTT
j_gene: TRBJ1-1; abundance: many; v_gene: TRBV7-6; d_gene: NA; CDR3aa: CASSLAGKNTEAFF; CDR3nt: TGTGCCAGCAGCTTAGCAGGGAAGAACACTGAAGCTTTCTTT
j_gene: TRBJ1-3; abundance: many; v_gene: TRBV20-1; d_gene: NA; CDR3aa: CSVQTYSGNTIYF; CDR3nt: TGCAGTGTTCAGACCTACTCTGGAAACACCATATATTTT
j_gene: TRBJ2-3; abundance: NA; v_gene: TRBV29-1; d_gene: TRBD2; CDR3aa: CSVEEERTSGPFTDTQYF; CDR3nt: TGCAGCGTTGAAGAGGAGCGGACTAGCGGCCCCTTCACAGATACGCAGTATTTT
j_gene: TRBJ2-1; abundance: NA; v_gene: TRBV11-1; d_gene: TRBD1; CDR3aa: CASSPRDRGLRSYNEQFF; CDR3nt: TGTGCCAGCAGCCCCCGCGACAGGGGGCTGAGATCCTACAATGAGCAGTTCTTC